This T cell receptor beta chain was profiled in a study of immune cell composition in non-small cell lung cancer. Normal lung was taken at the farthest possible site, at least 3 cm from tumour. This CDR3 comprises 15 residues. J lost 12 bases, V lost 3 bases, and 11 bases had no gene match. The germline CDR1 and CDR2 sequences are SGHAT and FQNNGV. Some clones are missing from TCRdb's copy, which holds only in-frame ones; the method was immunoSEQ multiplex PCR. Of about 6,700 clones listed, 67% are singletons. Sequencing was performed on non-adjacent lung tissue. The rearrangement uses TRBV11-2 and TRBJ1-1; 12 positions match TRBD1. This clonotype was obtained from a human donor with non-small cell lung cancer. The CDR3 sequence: CASSFTGTGGAGTFF. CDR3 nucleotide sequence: TGTGCCAGCAGCTTCACCGGGACAGGGGGCGCGGGAACTTTCTTT.